The source of this T cell receptor beta chain is a study of identical twins. Notes on this clonotype: Its antigen is still unknown.

CDR1 LGHNA and CDR2 YNFKEQ come from the germline V gene. With 0 bases removed from V and 0 bases from J, the gap between germline ends came to 14 bases. CDR3 size: 18 residues. Template switching added a universal primer site, and cDNA bore unique molecular identifiers. TCRdb ran MiXCR on the 5' RACE reads and lists one entry per CDR3 protein. Altogether about 200,000 distinct CDR3 sequences are present, about 7.5% being singletons, with the ten largest covering about 1.9%. Study results and caveats: The analysis was cross-sectional rather than longitudinal within donors. Out-of-frame alpha sequences common to twins were enriched for low generation probability.

These data were also filed under a second study, of yellow fever vaccine responses in identical twins. That investigation notes: Among the twins, the vaccine T cell response reportedly seemed partly convergent and partly personalized.

The rearrangement joins TRBV4-2 to TRBJ2-2, with D uncertain. The sequenced sample consisted of memory (CD45RO+) T cells sorted from blood. The TCR was taken from a woman aged 18-30 years in good health. The CDR3 here is CASSQDLRINANTGELFF. In DNA form, the CDR3 reads TGTGCCAGCAGCCAAGATTTGAGGATTAACGCGAACACCGGGGAGCTGTTTTTT.